This entry is about one TCR beta chain. In its sample, this clonotype was seen many times. Which antigen it targets is not known. The input lacks base qualities; no much larger clone sits a single base away. Lymph node samples came from the axillary draining lymph nodes of breast cancer patients. From V the trimming removes 3 bases and from J it removes 3 bases, while the gene matches leave 2 bases of the junction unaccounted for. CDR1 and CDR2 are read off the germline V gene as KGHDR and SFDVKD. Measured from the cysteine to the phenylalanine, the CDR3 is 14 residues long. Solely the CDR3 DNA is kept, with 42 bases framed from the first base. Sequencing was carried out with an Illumina HiSeq 2000. TCR beta chain libraries were generated through multiplex PCR amplification. The amplified TCR beta chain products were analyzed by high-throughput sequencing. The public sequencing data were trimmed at Q25 with fastp and processed into clonotypes with MiXCR by TCRdb, which kept only in-frame beta chains. CDR3 protein sequences are deduplicated, and each keeps its most common genes and DNA. The sample data list around 300,000 distinct CDR3 sequences, and about 33% of these were observed just once. The ten largest clones add up to more than 0.85% of the sample.

The sample originates from a study of breast tumors, draining lymph nodes, adjacent tissues (dated by TCRdb to 2016 to 2017). The study in broad terms: The study compared TCR beta repertoires across tumor, adjacent nontumor tissue and axillary lymph nodes from breast cancer patients. In human breast cancer, the study set out to assess how tumor, surrounding tissue and draining lymph node repertoires relate to one another and whether T cells might be exchanged between them. Findings and caveats that apply to the study as a whole: Rather than being directly demonstrated, the conclusion that tumor T cells originate in lymph nodes was presented as consistent with a hypothesis. Tumor T-cell repertoires showed less diversity than lymph node repertoires and more diversity than nontumor tissue repertoires, and tumor T-cell repertoires showed preferential V and J gene usage. In luminal-like breast cancer, tumor and nontumor tissue repertoires resembled each other significantly more than in basal-like breast cancer. A scenario in which most tumor T cells derive from the lymph node and then expand within tumor tissue was judged to be consistent with the data.

The origin of this receptor is a female donor with breast cancer. Some clones in this sample may be carry-over from other donors' samples. The chain uses TRBV24-1 and TRBJ2-5; the central 8 bases match TRBD1. Specimen: axillary lymph node tissue. The CDR3 reads as follows: CATSDGQGKETQYF. The DNA sequence is as follows: TGTGCCACCAGTGATGGACAGGGAAAAGAGACCCAGTACTTC.